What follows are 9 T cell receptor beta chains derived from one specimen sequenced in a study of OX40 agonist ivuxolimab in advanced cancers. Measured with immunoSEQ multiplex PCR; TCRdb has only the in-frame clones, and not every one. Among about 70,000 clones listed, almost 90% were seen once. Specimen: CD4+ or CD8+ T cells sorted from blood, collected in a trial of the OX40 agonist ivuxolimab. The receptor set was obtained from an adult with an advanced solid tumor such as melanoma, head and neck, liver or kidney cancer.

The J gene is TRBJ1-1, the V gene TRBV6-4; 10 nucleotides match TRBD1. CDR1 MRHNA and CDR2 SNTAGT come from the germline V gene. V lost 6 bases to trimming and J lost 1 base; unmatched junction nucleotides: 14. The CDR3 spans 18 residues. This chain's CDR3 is CASRPGTGASLPNTEAFF. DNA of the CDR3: TGTGCCAGCAGGCCGGGGACAGGGGCTTCCTTACCGAACACTGAAGCTTTCTTT.

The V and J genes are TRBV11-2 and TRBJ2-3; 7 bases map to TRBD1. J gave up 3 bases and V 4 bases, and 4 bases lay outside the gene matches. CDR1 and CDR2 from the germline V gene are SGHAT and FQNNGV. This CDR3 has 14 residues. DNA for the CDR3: TGTGCCAGCAGCTACCGGGGACAGACAGATACGCAGTATTTT. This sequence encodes CASSYRGQTDTQYF.

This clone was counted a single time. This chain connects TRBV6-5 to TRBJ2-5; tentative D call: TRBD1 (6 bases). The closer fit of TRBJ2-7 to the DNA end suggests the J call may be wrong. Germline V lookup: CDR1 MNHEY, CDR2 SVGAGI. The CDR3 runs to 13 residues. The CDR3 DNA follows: TGTGCCAGCAGTAAGTACAGGGCTCTCGAGCAGTACTTC. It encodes CASSKYRALEQYF.

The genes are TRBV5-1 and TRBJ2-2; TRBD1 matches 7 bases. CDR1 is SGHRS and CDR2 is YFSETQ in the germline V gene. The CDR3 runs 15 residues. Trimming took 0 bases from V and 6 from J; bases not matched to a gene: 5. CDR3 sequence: CASSLAQGQPGELFF. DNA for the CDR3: TGCGCCAGCAGCTTGGCCCAGGGACAGCCCGGGGAGCTGTTTTTT.

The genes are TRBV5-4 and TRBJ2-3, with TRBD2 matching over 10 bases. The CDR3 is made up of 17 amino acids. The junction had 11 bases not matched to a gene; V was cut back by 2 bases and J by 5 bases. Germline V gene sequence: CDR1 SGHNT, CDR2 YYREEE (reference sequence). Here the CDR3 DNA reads TGTGCCAGCAGCTTCCCCCGGCTAGCGGGAGTGGGAGATACGCAGTATTTT. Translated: CASSFPRLAGVGDTQYF.

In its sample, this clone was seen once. The CDR3: CASSLGSDVGEETQYF. The CDR3 DNA sequence: TGTGCCAGCAGCTTGGGATCAGACGTAGGGGAAGAGACCCAGTACTTC. This chain links TRBV5-5 with TRBJ2-5, with a weak D call TRBD1 (5 bases). Trimming removed 0 bases from V and 3 bases from J, with 15 bases in between. The CDR3 runs to 16 residues. Germline CDR1 and CDR2: SGHKS and YYEKEE (reference sequence).

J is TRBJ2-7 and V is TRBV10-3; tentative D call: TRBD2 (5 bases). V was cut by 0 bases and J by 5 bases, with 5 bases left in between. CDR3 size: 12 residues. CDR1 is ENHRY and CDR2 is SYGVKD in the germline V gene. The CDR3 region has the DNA TGTGCCATCAGTGAGTCGGGAGACGAGCAGTACTTC. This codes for CAISESGDEQYF.

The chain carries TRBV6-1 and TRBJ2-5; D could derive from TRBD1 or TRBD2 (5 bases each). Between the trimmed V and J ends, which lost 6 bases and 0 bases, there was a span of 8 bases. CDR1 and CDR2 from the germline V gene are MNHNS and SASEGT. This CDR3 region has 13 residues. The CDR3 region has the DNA TGTGCCAGCAGCAGGGAGCACCAAGAGACCCAGTACTTC. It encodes CASSREHQETQYF.

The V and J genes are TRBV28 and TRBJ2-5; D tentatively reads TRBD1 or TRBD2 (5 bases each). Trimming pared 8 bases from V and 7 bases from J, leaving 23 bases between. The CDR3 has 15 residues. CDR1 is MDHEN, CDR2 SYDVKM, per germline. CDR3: CASDERGEEYGTQYF. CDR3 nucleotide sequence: TGTGCCAGCGATGAGAGGGGCGAGGAATACGGGACCCAGTACTTC.